The present T cell receptor beta chain was sequenced within a study of OX40 agonist ivuxolimab in advanced cancers. Between the trimmed V and J ends, which lost 2 bases and 5 bases, there was a span of 8 bases. Germline loops: CDR1 SGHDT, CDR2 YYEEEE. The CDR3 has 13 amino acids. This clone was counted only a few times. The data were produced by immunoSEQ multiplex PCR, yet TCRdb's version contains in-frame clones alone and is incomplete. The top ten hold around 0.47% of the sample, which has 55,000 to 65,000 clones, 82% seen once. The chain employs TRBV5-6 and TRBJ2-1, with TRBD2 as a possible D gene (5 bases). The sequencing here drew on CD4+ or CD8+ T cells sorted from blood, taken in a trial of the OX40 agonist ivuxolimab. The clonotype originates from an adult with an advanced solid tumor such as melanoma, head and neck, liver or kidney cancer. CDR3: CASSFDYNNEQFF. CDR3 DNA sequence: TGTGCCAGCAGCTTTGACTACAACAATGAGCAGTTCTTC. The whole variable domain, filled in from reference TRBV5-6 and TRBJ2-1, reads DAGVTQSPTHLIKTRGQQVTLRCSPKSGHDTVSWYQQALGQGPQFIFQYYEEEERQRGNFPDRFSGHQFPNYSSELNVNALLLGDSALYLCASSFDYNNEQFFGPGTRLTVL.